Given below is one TCR beta chain in context. No antigen is known for it. Profiling of TCR beta VDJ combinations and CDR3 sequences used genomic DNA as template. TCRdb independently ran MiXCR on the reads; one entry per CDR3 protein. The sample lists a few hundred thousand distinct CDR3 sequences, 55% to 70% occurring once. The sample originates from a study of CD8+CD57+ T cells in acquired aplastic anemia. Study-wide context: Each DNA sample taken from sorted CD4+ and CD8+ cells came to 3 to 4 ug on average. Among healthy donors, CD4+ cells averaged roughly 11 million reads.

Between the trimmed V and J ends, which lost 1 base and 9 bases, there was a span of 9 bases. The CDR3 has 12 residues. Germline V CDR1 and CDR2: SGHNT, YENEEA. Study results and limitations: A significant difference in CD8+ Simpson's diversity between patients and controls was not found. Patients had twenty-nine CD8+ CDR3 sequences in common with controls (the shared set).

Sequencing was performed on sorted CD4+, CD8+, or CD8+CD57+ T cells (not recorded which) from PBMCs. This clonotype originated in a human donor in good health, serving as a control. The chain is built from TRBV11-3 and TRBJ1-2, with D uncertain. The CDR3 here is CASSLAGTSYTF. As DNA, the CDR3 is TGTGCCAGCAGCTTAGCAGGAACTAGCTACACCTTC.